These 26 T cell receptor beta chains originate from one sample sequenced in a study of a mutant IDH1 vaccine in newly diagnosed glioma. Time point of the sample: week 23, last vaccination. Mutant IDH1 20-mer peptide, at 300 ug, made up each vaccine dose, with topical imiquimod. Sequenced by immunoSEQ multiplex PCR; TCRdb stores in-frame clones only, minus some. This sample has under 14,000 clones, with 88% found just once. No antigen has been identified for these receptors. This sample comprised PBMCs, obtained from a glioma patient whose treatment included an IDH1 peptide vaccine. All receptors come from a woman aged 40 to 50 with glioma. Some clones in this sample may be carry-over from other donors' samples.

This rearrangement joins TRBV2 to TRBJ1-2; possible D gene TRBD1, 6 bases. Germline lookup yields CDR1 SNHLY and CDR2 FYNNEI. The ends were cut back, 3 bases at V and 8 bases at J, with 19 bases in the middle. The CDR3 runs to 15 residues. The CDR3 nucleotides are TGTGCCAGCAGTGAGGGGGCAGGGCGCGCAGGAGGCTACACCTTC. Residues: CASSEGAGRAGGYTF.

CDR3 in DNA: TGTGCCAGCAGTGAAGGGACCACAACCTATGGCTACACCTTC. Protein product: CASSEGTTTYGYTF. V gene TRBV2 combines with J gene TRBJ1-2; unclear D gene. Germline V gene sequence: CDR1 SNHLY, CDR2 FYNNEI. V gave up 1 base and J gave up 4 bases, with 10 bases separating them. The CDR3 consists of 14 residues.

The J gene is TRBJ2-3, the V gene TRBV30, with TRBD1 matching over 9 bases. The germline CDR1 and CDR2 sequences are GTSNPN and SVGIG (reference sequence). The junction had 18 bases not matched to a gene; V was cut back by 6 bases and J by 11 bases. This CDR3 comprises 15 residues. CDR3 amino acids: CACPPGQGFYLEQYF. In nucleotides, the CDR3 is TGTGCCTGCCCTCCGGGACAGGGATTCTATTTAGAGCAGTATTTT.

This clone was seen a single time. V and J are TRBV20-1 and TRBJ1-1, with D possibly matching TRBD1 (6 bases). Germline V gives CDR1 DFQATT, CDR2 SNEGSKA (reference sequence). The CDR3 extends over 11 amino acids. The ends were cut back, 5 bases at V and 5 bases at J, with 9 bases in the middle. Here the CDR3 reads CSAGGGTEAFF. CDR3 in DNA: TGCAGTGCTGGAGGGGGAACTGAAGCTTTCTTT.

The chain has TRBV7-6 and TRBJ2-2; D remains unclear. V was cut by 2 bases and J by 4 bases, with 5 bases left in between. Germline CDR1 and CDR2: SGHVS and FNYEAQ. This CDR3 is built from 13 residues. The CDR3 DNA follows: TGTGCCAGCAGCTTAACATCCACCGGGGAGCTGTTTTTT. Amino acid sequence: CASSLTSTGELFF.

Notes on this clone: The sample carries other DNA sequences with the same CDR3. CDR3 sequence reads: CASSLGGNTEAFF. In DNA form, the CDR3 reads TGTGCCAGCAGCTTGGGGGGGAACACTGAAGCTTTCTTT. This chain uses TRBV5-6 with TRBJ1-1; unclear D gene. Between the trimmed V and J ends, which lost 0 bases and 1 base, there was a span of 4 bases. The CDR3 sequence is 13 residues long. In germline, CDR1 is SGHDT, CDR2 YYEEEE.

The chain has TRBV5-4 and TRBJ1-3; D gene unclear. V was trimmed by 2 bases and J by 0 bases, leaving 15 bases between them. The germline CDR1 and CDR2 sequences are SGHNT and YYREEE (reference sequence). The length of the CDR3 is 17 residues. The CDR3 DNA follows: TGTGCCAGCAGCTTTGACCGAGGGTTTACCTCTGGAAACACCATATATTTT. Translation gives CASSFDRGFTSGNTIYF.

This CDR3 is CASSRRGPEQETQYF. The CDR3 nucleotides read TGTGCCAGCAGCCGAAGGGGACCCGAACAAGAGACCCAGTACTTC. The J gene is TRBJ2-5, the V gene TRBV6-1; the D call may be TRBD1 or TRBD2 (5 bases each). Germline CDR1 reads MNHNS; CDR2 reads SASEGT. V shed 6 bases and J shed 2 bases, with 16 bases lying between them. The CDR3 length is 15 residues.

V gene TRBV30 combines with J gene TRBJ1-2; D unclear. V gave up 0 bases and J gave up 10 bases, with 12 bases separating them. CDR1 and CDR2 from the germline V gene are GTSNPN and SVGIG (reference sequence). The CDR3 contains 12 residues. DNA for the CDR3: TGTGCCTGGAGTGTCGCGAACACGGACTACACCTTC. It translates to CAWSVANTDYTF. The variable domain in full, with the rest retrieved from reference TRBV30 and TRBJ1-2, is SQTIHQWPATLVQPVGSPLSLECTVEGTSNPNLYWYRQAAGRGLQLLFYSVGIGQISSEVPQNLSASRPQDRQFILSSKKLLLSDSGFYLCAWSVANTDYTFGSGTRLTVV.

J is TRBJ2-6 and V is TRBV11-1; TRBD1 is a possible D gene (6 bases). Looked up from germline, CDR1 is SGHAT and CDR2 is FQDESV (reference sequence). V lost 6 bases and J lost 0, with 12 bases in between. The CDR3 covers 16 residues. The CDR3 DNA is TGTGCCAGCAGTCTACAGGGACGCTCTGGGGCCAACGTCCTGACTTTC. It encodes CASSLQGRSGANVLTF.

V and J are TRBV5-6 and TRBJ2-2; 11 bases fit TRBD1. Germline-derived CDR1 and CDR2 are SGHDT and YYEEEE. The CDR3 is made up of 16 amino acids. The V gene end was trimmed by 4 bases and the J gene end by 4 bases; junction bases not matched to a gene: 6. The CDR3: CASSPPGQGGTGELFF. CDR3 DNA sequence: TGTGCCAGCAGCCCTCCGGGACAGGGGGGCACCGGGGAGCTGTTTTTT.

The CDR3 sequence is CASSPQYGGTQYF. The CDR3 DNA follows: TGTGCCAGCTCACCTCAATATGGTGGGACCCAGTACTTC. The chain has TRBV18 and TRBJ2-5, with no clear D. The germline V gene has CDR1 KGHSH and CDR2 LQKENI. Between the trimmed V and J ends, which lost 3 bases and 7 bases, there was a span of 12 bases. The CDR3 sequence is 13 residues long.

This chain connects TRBV7-9 to TRBJ2-3, with TRBD1 matching over 11 bases. V gave up 4 bases and J gave up 4 bases; unmatched junction bases: 4. This CDR3 comprises 15 residues. Germline V gene data show CDR1 as SEHNR and CDR2 as FQNEAQ (reference sequence). The CDR3 loop is CASSSGQGEADTQYF. As DNA, the CDR3 is TGTGCCAGCAGCTCGGGACAGGGGGAAGCAGATACGCAGTATTTT.

This sequence joins TRBV2 and TRBJ2-5; D ambiguous. The J call may not be correct, given that the DNA end is closer to TRBJ2-7. CDR3 size: 13 residues. CDR1 and CDR2 (germline): SNHLY, FYNNEI. CDR3 loop: CASSDMSSYEQYF. CDR3 nucleotide sequence: TGTGCCAGCAGTGATATGAGCTCCTACGAGCAGTACTTC.

There are a few counts of this clone. The chain employs TRBV9 and TRBJ2-3; TRBD2 aligns across 10 bases. The CDR3 is 18 amino acids. V trimming: 4 bases; J trimming: 0 bases; junction bases outside the gene matches: 11. Germline V gene data show CDR1 as SGDLS and CDR2 as YYNGEE. The CDR3 loop reads CASSPEDSGGLSTDTQYF. Written as DNA, the CDR3 is TGTGCCAGCAGCCCTGAGGATAGCGGGGGGCTCAGCACAGATACGCAGTATTTT. Combining the CDR3 with reference TRBV9 and TRBJ2-3 gives the whole variable domain DSGVTQTPKHLITATGQRVTLRCSPRSGDLSVYWYQQSLDQGLQFLIQYYNGEERAKGNILERFSAQQFPDLHSELNLSSLELGDSALYFCASSPEDSGGLSTDTQYFGPGTRLTVL.

J is TRBJ2-2 and V is TRBV10-1; TRBD2 agrees at 8 bases. The junction had 5 bases not matched to a gene; V was cut back by 8 bases and J by 0 bases. Germline CDR1 is WNHNN and CDR2 is SYGVQD (reference sequence). The CDR3 has 15 residues. CDR3 nucleotides: TGCGCCAGCCTGGCGGGACTAGCGAACACCGGGGAGCTGTTTTTT. Protein: CASLAGLANTGELFF.

The CDR3 is CASGTQALRSYEQYF. The CDR3 region has the DNA TGTGCCAGCGGGACCCAGGCCCTCAGGTCCTACGAGCAGTACTTC. The chain has TRBV21-1 and TRBJ2-7. TRBV21-1 is annotated as a pseudogene. The CDR3 extends over 15 amino acids.

This clone was recorded a few times. V and J are TRBV5-5 and TRBJ2-2, with D tentatively TRBD2 (6 bases). CDR1 SGHKS and CDR2 YYEKEE come from the germline V gene (reference sequence). The ends were cut back, 0 bases at V and 2 bases at J, with 14 bases in the middle. The CDR3 is made up of 17 amino acids. Here the CDR3 reads CASSLARSGPNTGELFF. CDR3 nucleotide sequence: TGTGCCAGCAGCTTGGCCCGGAGCGGGCCTAACACCGGGGAGCTGTTTTTT.

The chain is built from TRBV2 and TRBJ2-1, with 15 nucleotides matching TRBD2. V shed 6 bases, J shed 0 bases, and the junction held 3 bases outside the gene matches. Germline loops: CDR1 SNHLY, CDR2 FYNNEI. This CDR3 spans 17 amino acids. The CDR3 here is CASRGLAGGVSYNEQFF. The CDR3 DNA reads as TGTGCCAGCAGGGGACTAGCGGGGGGCGTCTCCTACAATGAGCAGTTCTTC.

This rearrangement joins TRBV5-1 to TRBJ2-2; D tentatively reads TRBD1 or TRBD2 (6 bases each). This CDR3 spans 16 amino acids. V shed 0 bases and J shed 3 bases, with 12 bases lying between them. Germline V gene lookup returns CDR1 SGHRS and CDR2 YFSETQ. DNA of the CDR3: TGCGCCAGCAGCTTGGAAGGGGGGTCGTACACCGGGGAGCTGTTTTTT. Residues: CASSLEGGSYTGELFF.

This chain uses TRBV28 with TRBJ2-2, with TRBD1 matching 9 bases. Trimming removed 6 bases from V and 6 bases from J; junction bases left unmatched: 8. The CDR3 is 15 amino acids. Germline CDR1 is MDHEN and CDR2 is SYDVKM. As DNA, the CDR3 is TGTGCCAGCAGCCCGTGGACAGGGGTAGCCGGGGAGCTGTTTTTT. Its protein is CASSPWTGVAGELFF.

The chain employs TRBV18 and TRBJ2-5; no firm D call. This CDR3 is 13 amino acids long. Germline-derived CDR1 and CDR2 are KGHSH and LQKENI. V was shortened by 6 bases and J by 5 bases, with 13 bases between the two germline ends. CDR3 amino acids: CASSPRLGETQYF. CDR3 bases: TGTGCCAGCTCCCCCCGGCTAGGGGAGACCCAGTACTTC. Together with reference TRBV18 and TRBJ2-5, the CDR3 gives the full variable domain: NAGVMQNPRHLVRRRGQEARLRCSPMKGHSHVYWYRQLPEEGLKFMVYLQKENIIDESGMPKERFSAEFPKEGPSILRIQQVVRGDSAAYFCASSPRLGETQYFGPGTRLLVL.

This chain connects TRBV5-1 to TRBJ2-7; D not resolved. The CDR3 sequence is 13 residues long. Germline CDR1 is SGHRS and CDR2 is YFSETQ. Trimming removed 1 base from V and 4 bases from J, with 9 bases in between. The CDR3 is CASSLNGRYEQYF. Here the CDR3 DNA reads TGCGCCAGCAGCTTGAACGGTAGATACGAGCAGTACTTC. Using reference TRBV5-1 and TRBJ2-7 for the parts outside the CDR3, the full variable domain is KAGVTQTPRYLIKTRGQQVTLSCSPISGHRSVSWYQQTPGQGLQFLFEYFSETQRNKGNFPGRFSGRQFSNSRSEMNVSTLELGDSALYLCASSLNGRYEQYFGPGTRLTVT.

The rearrangement uses TRBV30 and TRBJ2-7; TRBD2 matches 8 bases. V lost 5 bases and J lost 6; bases outside the gene matches: 9. Germline V lookup: CDR1 GTSNPN, CDR2 SVGIG (reference sequence). The CDR3 is 13 residues long. The CDR3 nucleotides are TGTGCCTGGTCCCCCGGCGGGAGGTTCGAGCAGTACTTC. Residues: CAWSPGGRFEQYF.

CDR3 DNA: TGTGCCAGCAGCTGGACCACTCTGGACACTGAAGCTTTCTTT. Translated: CASSWTTLDTEAFF. The gene calls are TRBV7-9 and TRBJ1-1, with unresolved D. This CDR3 has 14 amino acids. The germline V and J ends were trimmed by 4 bases and 3 bases, with 12 bases remaining between them. Looked up from germline, CDR1 is SEHNR and CDR2 is FQNEAQ (reference sequence). Drawing the rest from reference TRBV7-9 and TRBJ1-1, the complete variable domain is DTGVSQNPRHKITKRGQNVTFRCDPISEHNRLYWYRQTLGQGPEFLTYFQNEAQLEKSRLLSDRFSAERPKGSFSTLEIQRTEQGDSAMYLCASSWTTLDTEAFFGQGTRLTVV.

This chain connects TRBV6-5 to TRBJ2-6; possible D gene TRBD2, 5 bases. The CDR3 consists of 15 residues. CDR1 and CDR2 from the germline V gene are MNHEY and SVGAGI. The V gene lost 6 bases and the J gene lost 0 bases, with 9 bases spanning the gap. CDR3 protein: CASSYRGSGANVLTF. CDR3 sequence (DNA): TGTGCCAGCAGCTACCGGGGCTCTGGGGCCAACGTCCTGACTTTC.